This T cell receptor beta chain was found in a study of regulatory T cells in long-lasting Graves disease. Relying on iRepertoire HTBI primers and Arm-PCR of CDR3 regions, the team built TCR beta libraries. TCRdb redid the calling of the multiplex PCR reads with MiXCR, one entry per CDR3 protein. The table shows 400,000 to 500,000 distinct CDR3 sequences, with about 15% occurring only once. The CDR3 covers 15 residues. Per the germline V gene, CDR1 is SGHRS and CDR2 is YFSETQ. Trimming left V 0 bases short and J 0 bases short, with 9 bases between. This clonotype was observed many times. Time point of the sample: newly diagnosed GD, antithyroid drugs for less than 3 months. Generation of the TCR library employed RNA extracted from PBMCs. The same sample was also used in a study of T cells in Graves' hyperthyroidism and ophthalmopathy. That work states: The HTBI primer set was used in a first-round RT-PCR of the TCR CDR3.

The input for sequencing was peripheral blood mononuclear cells (PBMCs), taken at new diagnosis, from a patient treated with antithyroid drugs. The TCR comes from a woman between 45 and 60 years old with Graves disease. The chain is built from TRBV5-1 and TRBJ1-1; D remains unclear. The CDR3 sequence: CASSLAGPVNTEAFF. CDR3 DNA sequence: TGCGCCAGCAGCTTGGCCGGACCGGTGAACACTGAAGCTTTCTTT.